These 32 T cell receptor beta chains were all obtained from the same sample, sequenced in a study of cytomegalovirus exposure and HLA in healthy donors. Primers: 60 Vbeta forward and 13 Jbeta reverse. Generated by immunoSEQ multiplex PCR, the TCRdb table keeps only in-frame clones and is missing some. The data show 100,000 to 120,000 clones, over 80% seen once. What was sequenced was PBMCs. The receptors shown here come from a man aged 25 to 40 in good health and CMV-seropositive.

The genes are TRBV7-6 and TRBJ2-7, with D maybe TRBD2 (5 bases). Per the germline V gene, CDR1 is SGHVS and CDR2 is FNYEAQ. There are 14 residues in the CDR3. Deletions cut 1 base from V and 3 bases from J, with 10 bases between. CDR3 coding DNA: TGTGCCAGCAGCTTAGGTCCGGGGAACTACGAGCAGTACTTC. It specifies CASSLGPGNYEQYF. Complete variable domain (other parts from reference TRBV7-6 and TRBJ2-7): GAGVSQSPRYKVTKRGQDVALRCDPISGHVSLYWYRQALGQGPEFLTYFNYEAQQDKSGLPNDRFSAERPEGSISTLTIQRTEQRDSAMYRCASSLGPGNYEQYFGPGTRLTVT.

Here the CDR3 DNA reads TGTGCCAGCAGTTACTCGGAGCGGGGGTACTACAATGAGCAGTTCTTC. Translated: CASSYSERGYYNEQFF. This chain joins TRBV6-5 and TRBJ2-1, with TRBD2 matching 8 bases. J gave up 3 bases and V 0 bases, and 4 bases lay outside the gene matches. The CDR3 sequence is 16 residues long. Germline V lookup: CDR1 MNHEY, CDR2 SVGAGI.

This chain links TRBV9 with TRBJ2-7, with 10 bases identical to TRBD1. The V gene end was trimmed by 0 bases and the J gene end by 5 bases; junction bases not matched to a gene: 2. This CDR3 is built from 14 residues. Germline lookup yields CDR1 SGDLS and CDR2 YYNGEE. CDR3 sequence reads: CASSVGDRGHEQYF. DNA of the CDR3: TGTGCCAGCAGCGTAGGGGACAGGGGACACGAGCAGTACTTC.

This chain joins TRBV30 and TRBJ1-2; tentatively, D is TRBD1 (5 bases). The germline V gene has CDR1 GTSNPN and CDR2 SVGIG (reference sequence). Between the trimmed V and J ends, which lost 4 bases and 7 bases, there was a span of 13 bases. The CDR3 covers 12 residues. The CDR3: CAWTAGEAGYTF. The CDR3 DNA reads TGTGCCTGGACCGCGGGGGAGGCTGGCTACACCTTC.

The chain links TRBV28 to TRBJ1-1, with D tentatively TRBD1 (5 bases). The V end lost 4 bases, the J end lost 1 base, and 13 bases lay between the germline ends. The CDR3 sequence is 15 residues long. From germline, CDR1 is MDHEN and CDR2 SYDVKM. In nucleotides, the CDR3 is TGTGCCAGCAGTTCTGCGGACACGGGGAACACTGAAGCTTTCTTT. Its protein product is CASSSADTGNTEAFF.

The gene calls are TRBV12-5 and TRBJ2-2; the match to TRBD1 covers 7 bases. Germline CDR1 and CDR2: LGHNT and FRNRAP. The CDR3 consists of 17 residues. The V and J ends lost 0 bases and 6 bases, in that order; junction bases with no gene match: 10. The CDR3 DNA sequence: TGTGCTAGTGGTTTGGTCAGTAGGGGGCGCGGGCCCGGGGAGCTGTTTTTT. Residues: CASGLVSRGRGPGELFF.

The chain joins TRBV2 to TRBJ1-5, with unresolved D. The V gene lost 5 bases and the J gene lost 4 bases, with 12 bases spanning the gap. The CDR3 is 14 amino acids. Germline CDR1 is SNHLY and CDR2 is FYNNEI. CDR3 protein: CASSQDGVNQPQHF. DNA of the CDR3: TGTGCCAGCAGTCAGGACGGGGTAAATCAGCCCCAGCATTTT. Together with reference TRBV2 and TRBJ1-5, the CDR3 gives the full variable domain: EPEVTQTPSHQVTQMGQEVILRCVPISNHLYFYWYRQILGQKVEFLVSFYNNEISEKSEIFDDQFSVERPDGSNFTLKIRSTKLEDSAMYFCASSQDGVNQPQHFGDGTRLSIL.

This clone was observed a handful of times. The rearrangement links TRBV7-2 to TRBJ2-1; 15 bases are a match to TRBD2. J gave up 12 bases and V 3 bases, and 12 bases lay outside the gene matches. From germline, CDR1 is SGHTA and CDR2 FQGNSA. This CDR3 comprises 17 residues. The CDR3 protein is CASSFGLRTSGGAGQFF. The CDR3 bases are TGTGCCAGCAGCTTCGGGCTCCGGACTAGCGGGGGGGCCGGGCAGTTCTTC.

The CDR3 reads CASSNGLAGYTGELFF. CDR3 in DNA: TGTGCCAGCAGCAATGGACTAGCGGGCTACACCGGGGAGCTGTTTTTT. The chain employs TRBV7-2 and TRBJ2-2, with 11 bases matching TRBD2. Trimming cost V 5 bases and J 3 bases; bases outside gene matches: 5. Germline V gives CDR1 SGHTA, CDR2 FQGNSA. This CDR3 has 16 residues.

The chain couples TRBV9 to TRBJ2-3; 7 bases fit TRBD2. The V gene end was trimmed by 4 bases and the J gene end by 3 bases; junction bases not matched to a gene: 8. This CDR3 is built from 15 residues. CDR1 and CDR2 from the germline V gene are SGDLS and YYNGEE. The CDR3 loop reads CASSTRLASTDTQYF. The CDR3 DNA follows: TGTGCCAGCAGCACCCGACTAGCTTCAACAGATACGCAGTATTTT.

The chain joins TRBV5-1 to TRBJ2-3; tentatively, D is TRBD1 (6 bases). V lost 2 bases, J lost 1 base, and 11 bases lay in between. Germline V gives CDR1 SGHRS, CDR2 YFSETQ. This CDR3 spans 15 amino acids. This CDR3 is CASSFPGDGTDTQYF. In nucleotides, the CDR3 is TGCGCCAGCAGCTTTCCAGGGGATGGCACAGATACGCAGTATTTT.

This clone has only one observation. Within the sample, other DNA sequences also encode this same CDR3. The gene calls are TRBV29-1 and TRBJ2-6; D unclear. The V end lost 1 base, the J end lost 3 bases, and 13 bases lay between the germline ends. Germline lookup yields CDR1 SQVTM and CDR2 ANQGSEA. This CDR3 comprises 16 residues. CDR3 loop: CSVEVRSRNGANVLTF. DNA of the CDR3: TGCAGCGTTGAAGTTCGGTCTAGAAATGGGGCCAACGTCCTGACTTTC.

The rearrangement links TRBV5-4 to TRBJ1-6; 7 bases are a match to TRBD1. The CDR3 spans 16 residues. The germline CDR1 and CDR2 sequences are SGHNT and YYREEE (reference sequence). V lost 3 bases and J lost 6; bases outside the gene matches: 9. The CDR3 region has the DNA TGTGCCAGCAGCTCAGGAACGGGACAGCTTAATTCACCCCTCCACTTT. It yields the protein CASSSGTGQLNSPLHF.

The rearrangement uses TRBV29-1 and TRBJ1-5; 9 bases are a match to TRBD1. V lost 6 bases, J lost 3 bases, and 9 bases stayed unmatched. Germline-derived CDR1 and CDR2 are SQVTM and ANQGSEA. The CDR3 sequence is 15 residues long. This CDR3 reads CSVGTGTGFNQPQHF. CDR3 DNA: TGCAGCGTGGGGACCGGGACAGGGTTCAATCAGCCCCAGCATTTT. The full variable domain, with the rest looked up from reference TRBV29-1 and TRBJ1-5, is SAVISQKPSRDICQRGTSLTIQCQVDSQVTMMFWYRQQPGQSLTLIATANQGSEATYESGFVIDKFPISRPNLTFSTLTVSNMSPEDSSIYLCSVGTGTGFNQPQHFGDGTRLSIL.

The chain uses TRBV29-1 and TRBJ1-5, with D hard to call. This CDR3 has 17 residues. V was clipped by 8 bases and J by 0 bases, with 23 bases between them. Germline V gene sequence: CDR1 SQVTM, CDR2 ANQGSEA. The chain's CDR3 is CSRRNRRALYSNQPQHF. In DNA, the CDR3 is TGCAGCAGGAGAAATCGGCGGGCGCTCTATAGCAATCAGCCCCAGCATTTT. The whole variable domain, remainder taken from reference TRBV29-1 and TRBJ1-5, is SAVISQKPSRDICQRGTSLTIQCQVDSQVTMMFWYRQQPGQSLTLIATANQGSEATYESGFVIDKFPISRPNLTFSTLTVSNMSPEDSSIYLCSRRNRRALYSNQPQHFGDGTRLSIL.

CDR3 in DNA: TGTGCCAGCAGCTTTCGACAGGGCACCGGCTACACCTTC. As protein: CASSFRQGTGYTF. This sequence joins TRBV7-2 and TRBJ1-2; 7 bases are a match to TRBD1. The CDR3 consists of 13 residues. Per germline, CDR1 SGHTA and CDR2 FQGNSA. V was clipped by 3 bases and J by 8 bases; unmatched bases: 6.

The chain carries TRBV29-1 and TRBJ2-7, with D tentatively TRBD2 (5 bases). V lost 5 bases and J lost 3, with 14 bases in between. CDR1 is SQVTM, CDR2 ANQGSEA, per germline. The CDR3 has 13 residues. CDR3 in DNA: TGCAGCGTTAAACGGGGAGTTGGCTACGAGCAGTACTTC. Translation gives CSVKRGVGYEQYF.

The chain joins TRBV5-1 to TRBJ2-3, with TRBD1 identical over 9 bases. J was trimmed by 5 bases and V by 0 bases; bases with no gene match: 1. The CDR3 covers 14 residues. Looked up from germline, CDR1 is SGHRS and CDR2 is YFSETQ. The CDR3 coding sequence is TGCGCCAGCAGCTTGGAGGGACAGGGAGATACGCAGTATTTT. Translation gives CASSLEGQGDTQYF.

The V gene is TRBV5-5, the J gene TRBJ2-7, with TRBD1 identical over 12 bases. The CDR3 runs to 14 residues. CDR1 is SGHKS and CDR2 is YYEKEE in the germline V gene (reference sequence). The V and J ends lost 8 bases and 6 bases, in that order; junction bases with no gene match: 9. This CDR3 reads CASTTGTGGFEQYF. The CDR3 region has the DNA TGTGCCAGTACCACCGGGACAGGGGGCTTCGAGCAGTACTTC.

This clone showed up just once. Because the CDR3 is missing its conserved closing phenylalanine or tryptophan, this is likely a read error. The chain employs TRBV10-1 and TRBJ1-1; D is unresolved. The germline V gene encodes CDR1 WNHNN and CDR2 SYGVQD (reference sequence). Deletions cut 5 bases from V and 4 bases from J, with 11 bases between. The CDR3 length is 13 residues. The CDR3: CASSRARGTEAFV. The CDR3 DNA is TGCGCCAGCAGTCGGGCGCGGGGCACTGAAGCTTTCGTT.

V and J are TRBV29-1 and TRBJ1-1; D remains unclear. V was trimmed by 5 bases and J by 0 bases, leaving 7 bases between them. The CDR3 is 12 amino acids. Germline-derived CDR1 and CDR2 are SQVTM and ANQGSEA. CDR3 DNA sequence: TGCAGCGTTCGCCAGATGAACACTGAAGCTTTCTTT. Translating it yields CSVRQMNTEAFF.

This sequence joins TRBV7-6 and TRBJ2-1; D may be TRBD2 (5 bases). V dropped 8 bases and J dropped 3 bases, with 11 bases sitting between them. The CDR3 is 13 amino acids. Germline V lookup: CDR1 SGHVS, CDR2 FNYEAQ. Written as DNA, the CDR3 is TGTGCCAGCGGAGGTTGGGGCTACAATGAGCAGTTCTTC. This translates into CASGGWGYNEQFF.

The J gene is TRBJ2-3, the V gene TRBV5-1, with D unclear. The V end was cut by 5 bases, the J end by 3 bases, with 4 bases between. This CDR3 contains 11 residues. CDR1 is SGHRS, CDR2 YFSETQ, per germline. The DNA of the CDR3 is TGCGCCAGCAGGGAGACAGATACGCAGTATTTT. It yields the protein CASRETDTQYF.

The chain couples TRBV6-5 to TRBJ1-6; TRBD1 aligns across 8 bases. The CDR3 consists of 15 residues. Germline CDR1 reads MNHEY; CDR2 reads SVGAGI. Trimming removed 6 bases from V and 10 bases from J; junction bases left unmatched: 11. In DNA, the CDR3 is TGTGCCAGCAGCACCTCCAGGGGGCTGGGGTCACCCCTCCACTTT. Amino acids: CASSTSRGLGSPLHF.

The CDR3 DNA reads TGTGCCAGCAGCCTCCGAGCGGGGGGCTACACAGATACGCAGTATTTT. Protein sequence: CASSLRAGGYTDTQYF. The chain has TRBV7-2 and TRBJ2-3, with 9 bases lining up with TRBD2. Germline values: CDR1 SGHTA, CDR2 FQGNSA. This CDR3 is built from 16 residues. J lost 2 bases, V lost 5 bases, and 8 bases had no gene match.

The V and J genes are TRBV29-1 and TRBJ2-7; D is possibly TRBD2 (6 bases). Trimming took off 6 bases at V and 4 bases at J, with 13 bases between the two ends. The CDR3 is 12 residues long. The germline CDR1 and CDR2 sequences are SQVTM and ANQGSEA. The CDR3 loop reads CSVGLGIYEQYF. The CDR3 DNA follows: TGCAGCGTGGGACTGGGAATTTACGAGCAGTACTTC.

The CDR3 loop reads CASSYQTNTGELFF. DNA of the CDR3: TGCGCCAGCAGTTACCAGACGAACACCGGGGAGCTGTTTTTT. The gene calls are TRBV5-1 and TRBJ2-2, with D uncertain. Germline loops: CDR1 SGHRS, CDR2 YFSETQ. The CDR3 runs 14 residues. The ends were cut back, 5 bases at V and 0 bases at J, with 8 bases in the middle.

DNA for the CDR3: TGCGCCAGCAGCTTGAACCAGGGTGGCACTGAAGCTTTCTTT. Protein: CASSLNQGGTEAFF. The chain combines TRBV5-1 with TRBJ1-1; weak D call: TRBD1 (5 bases). V was clipped by 1 base and J by 4 bases, with 11 bases between them. Per germline, CDR1 SGHRS and CDR2 YFSETQ. This CDR3 has 14 amino acids.

V is TRBV5-4 and J is TRBJ2-5, with D possibly matching TRBD2 (6 bases). CDR1 is SGHNT and CDR2 is YYREEE in the germline V gene (reference sequence). V was trimmed by 4 bases and J by 1 base, leaving 17 bases between them. The CDR3 spans 16 residues. The DNA for the CDR3 is TGTGCCAGCAGCGTCGACGGGCGGGGTCGCCAAGAGACCCAGTACTTC. Its protein product is CASSVDGRGRQETQYF.

CDR3 DNA: TGCAGCTTCCGGTGGAGCTCCTACAATGAGCAGTTCTTC. It codes for CSFRWSSYNEQFF. The V call is TRBV29-1, the J call TRBJ2-1; D is uncertain. The CDR3 spans 13 residues. V was shortened by 8 bases and J by 0 bases, with 11 bases between the two germline ends. CDR1 is SQVTM and CDR2 is ANQGSEA in the germline V gene.

This clone has only a few counts. This sequence joins TRBV4-2 and TRBJ2-7, with TRBD2 identical over 8 bases. Germline V gene data show CDR1 as LGHNA and CDR2 as YNFKEQ. This CDR3 contains 15 residues. The ends lost 0 bases at V and 3 bases at J; junction bases unmatched: 4. Written as DNA, the CDR3 is TGTGCCAGCAGCCAAGAGCGGGGGGCCAACTACGAGCAGTACTTC. Protein product: CASSQERGANYEQYF.

The chain carries TRBV2 and TRBJ1-1; 9 positions agree with TRBD1. This CDR3 has 13 residues. Unmatched junction bases numbered 5, after V lost 6 bases and J lost 6 bases. Germline V gene lookup returns CDR1 SNHLY and CDR2 FYNNEI. Written as DNA, the CDR3 is TGTGCCAGCAGGGGGACAGGGTGGGCTGAAGCTTTCTTT. Residues: CASRGTGWAEAFF.